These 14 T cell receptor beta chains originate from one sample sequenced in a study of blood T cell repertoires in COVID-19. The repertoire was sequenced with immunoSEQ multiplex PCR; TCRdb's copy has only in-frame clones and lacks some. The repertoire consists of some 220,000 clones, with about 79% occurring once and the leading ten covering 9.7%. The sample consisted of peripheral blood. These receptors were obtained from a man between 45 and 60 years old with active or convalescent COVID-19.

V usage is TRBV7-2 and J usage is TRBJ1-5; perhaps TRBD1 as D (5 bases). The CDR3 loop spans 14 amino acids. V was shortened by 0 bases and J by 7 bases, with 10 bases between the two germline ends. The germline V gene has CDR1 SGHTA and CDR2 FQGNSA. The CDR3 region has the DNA TGTGCCAGCAGCTTAGCAGCAGGGAACCAGCCCCAGCATTTT. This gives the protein CASSLAAGNQPQHF.

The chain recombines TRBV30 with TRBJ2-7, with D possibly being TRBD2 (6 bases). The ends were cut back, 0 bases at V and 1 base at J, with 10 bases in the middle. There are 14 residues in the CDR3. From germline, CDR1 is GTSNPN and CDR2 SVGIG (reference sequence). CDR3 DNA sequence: TGTGCCTGGAGTGTTCAGGGAGGTTCCTACGAGCAGTACTTC. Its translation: CAWSVQGGSYEQYF.

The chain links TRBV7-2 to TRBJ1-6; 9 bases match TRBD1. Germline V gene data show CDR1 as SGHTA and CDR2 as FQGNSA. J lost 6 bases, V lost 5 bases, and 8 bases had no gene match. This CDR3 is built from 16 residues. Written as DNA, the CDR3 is TGTGCCAGCAGCCGCCATCCGGGACAGGGTAATTCACCCCTCCACTTT. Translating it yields CASSRHPGQGNSPLHF.

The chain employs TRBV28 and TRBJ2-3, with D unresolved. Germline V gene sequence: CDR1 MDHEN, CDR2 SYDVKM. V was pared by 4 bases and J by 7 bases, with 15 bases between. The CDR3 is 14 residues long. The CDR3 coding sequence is TGTGCCAGCAGTTACGGAAGGTTGAGGTATACGCAGTATTTT. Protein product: CASSYGRLRYTQYF.

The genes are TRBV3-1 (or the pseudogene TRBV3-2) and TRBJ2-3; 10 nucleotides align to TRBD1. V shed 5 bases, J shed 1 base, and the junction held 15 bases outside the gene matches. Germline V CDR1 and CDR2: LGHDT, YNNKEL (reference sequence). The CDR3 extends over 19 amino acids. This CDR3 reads CASSGVEDRGVVGTDTQYF. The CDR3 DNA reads TGTGCCAGCAGCGGAGTAGAGGACAGGGGGGTGGTGGGCACAGATACGCAGTATTTT.

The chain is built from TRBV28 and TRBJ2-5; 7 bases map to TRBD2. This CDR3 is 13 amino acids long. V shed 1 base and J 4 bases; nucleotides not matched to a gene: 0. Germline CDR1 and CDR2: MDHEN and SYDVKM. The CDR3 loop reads CASSLSGGETQYF. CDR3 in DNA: TGTGCCAGCAGTTTATCGGGGGGAGAGACCCAGTACTTC.

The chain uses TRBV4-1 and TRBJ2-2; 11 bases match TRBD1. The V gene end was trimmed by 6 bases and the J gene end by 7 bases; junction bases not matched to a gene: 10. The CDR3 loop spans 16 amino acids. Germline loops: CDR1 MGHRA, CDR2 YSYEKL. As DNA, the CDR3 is TGCGCCAGCAGACAGACTGGACAGGGGGCTTTCGGGGAGCTGTTTTTT. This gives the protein CASRQTGQGAFGELFF.

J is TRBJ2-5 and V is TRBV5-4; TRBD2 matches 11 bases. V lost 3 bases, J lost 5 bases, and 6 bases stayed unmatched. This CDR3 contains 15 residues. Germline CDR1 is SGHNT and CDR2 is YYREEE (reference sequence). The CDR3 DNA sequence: TGTGCCAGCAGCTCACTAGCGGGGGCAGGGGAGACCCAGTACTTC. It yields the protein CASSSLAGAGETQYF.

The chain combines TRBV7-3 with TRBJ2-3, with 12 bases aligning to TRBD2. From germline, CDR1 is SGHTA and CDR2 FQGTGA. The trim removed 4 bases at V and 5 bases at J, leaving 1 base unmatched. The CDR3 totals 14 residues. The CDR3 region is CASSSGLAGDTQYF. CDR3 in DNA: TGTGCCAGCAGCTCGGGACTAGCGGGAGATACGCAGTATTTT. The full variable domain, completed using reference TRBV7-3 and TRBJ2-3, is GAGVSQTPSNKVTEKGKYVELRCDPISGHTALYWYRQSLGQGPEFLIYFQGTGAADDSGLPNDRFFAVRPEGSVSTLKIQRTERGDSAVYLCASSSGLAGDTQYFGPGTRLTVL.

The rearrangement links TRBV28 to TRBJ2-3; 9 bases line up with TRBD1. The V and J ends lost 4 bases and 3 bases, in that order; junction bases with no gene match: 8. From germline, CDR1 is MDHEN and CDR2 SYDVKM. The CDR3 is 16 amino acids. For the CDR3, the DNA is TGTGCCAGCAGTTACGGGACAGGGATGGGGACAGATACGCAGTATTTT. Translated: CASSYGTGMGTDTQYF.

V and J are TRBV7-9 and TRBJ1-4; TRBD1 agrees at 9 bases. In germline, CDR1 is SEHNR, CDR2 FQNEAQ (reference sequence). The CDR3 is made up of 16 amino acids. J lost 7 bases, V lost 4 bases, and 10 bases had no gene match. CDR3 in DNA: TGTGCCAGCAGCTGGACTTTAACAGGGGGCGGTGAAAAACTGTTTTTT. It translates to CASSWTLTGGGEKLFF.

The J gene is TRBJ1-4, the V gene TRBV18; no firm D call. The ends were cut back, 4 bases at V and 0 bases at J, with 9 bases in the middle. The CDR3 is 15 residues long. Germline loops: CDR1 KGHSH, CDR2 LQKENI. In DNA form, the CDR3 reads TGTGCCAGCTCACGTGACGGGGCAACTAATGAAAAACTGTTTTTT. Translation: CASSRDGATNEKLFF.

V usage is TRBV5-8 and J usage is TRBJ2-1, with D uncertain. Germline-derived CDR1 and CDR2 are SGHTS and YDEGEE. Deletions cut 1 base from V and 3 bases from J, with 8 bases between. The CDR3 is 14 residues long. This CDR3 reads CASSLSLGYNEQFF. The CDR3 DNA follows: TGTGCCAGCAGCTTGTCCCTCGGCTACAATGAGCAGTTCTTC.

The CDR3 DNA reads TGCGCCAGCAGCCAAGTATCGGGGGTGGACACCATATATTTT. Translation gives CASSQVSGVDTIYF. The chain combines TRBV4-3 with TRBJ1-3; D is possibly TRBD1 (5 bases). The germline V and J ends were trimmed by 1 base and 8 bases, with 12 bases remaining between them. Germline values: CDR1 LGHNA, CDR2 YSLEER. This CDR3 has 14 residues.